This T cell receptor beta chain was captured by sequencing in a study of radiotherapy plus CTLA-4 blockade in lung cancer. Study overall: Disease control was achieved by 31% of patients, and objective responses by 15% to 20%.

The CDR3 consists of 17 residues. The junction had 9 bases not matched to a gene; V was cut back by 4 bases and J by 4 bases. Germline V gene data show CDR1 as SGHRS and CDR2 as YFSETQ. This clone was detected only once. Its cognate antigen is unknown. General study findings and limits: TCR clones from tumors expanded in blood after radiotherapy plus ipilimumab.

Generated by immunoSEQ multiplex PCR, the TCRdb table keeps only in-frame clones and is missing some. Seen here are 81,000 or so clones, approximately 86% observed once, and the top ten hold 0.87%. The genes are TRBV5-1 and TRBJ2-5, with 14 bases aligning to TRBD2. Material: peripheral blood, obtained from a patient treated with radiotherapy plus ipilimumab. The clonotype was recovered from a human donor with non-small cell lung cancer who had stable disease on radiotherapy plus ipilimumab. In DNA, the CDR3 is TGCGCCAGCAGCCCCAGGACTAGCGGGAGGCCCGGAGAGACCCAGTACTTC. Amino acids: CASSPRTSGRPGETQYF.